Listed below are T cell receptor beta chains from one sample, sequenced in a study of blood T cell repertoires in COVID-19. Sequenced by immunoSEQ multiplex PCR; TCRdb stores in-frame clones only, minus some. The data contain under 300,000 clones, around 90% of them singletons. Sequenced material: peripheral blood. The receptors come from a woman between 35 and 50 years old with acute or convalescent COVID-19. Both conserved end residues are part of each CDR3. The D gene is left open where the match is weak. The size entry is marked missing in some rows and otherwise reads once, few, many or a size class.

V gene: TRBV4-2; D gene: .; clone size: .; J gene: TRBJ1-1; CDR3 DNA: TGTGCCAGCAGCCAAGATCCCCAGGGTGGGACTGAAGCTTTCTTT; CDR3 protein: CASSQDPQGGTEAFF
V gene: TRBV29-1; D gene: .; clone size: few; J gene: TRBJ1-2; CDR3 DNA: TGCAGCGTTGGCCTCGGAGGGTTTGGCTACACCTTC; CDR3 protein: CSVGLGGFGYTF
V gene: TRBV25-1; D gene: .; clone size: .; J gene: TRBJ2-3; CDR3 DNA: TGTGCCAGCAGTGAATTAATATTTTCTAGCACAGATACGCAGTATTTT; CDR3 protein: CASSELIFSSTDTQYF
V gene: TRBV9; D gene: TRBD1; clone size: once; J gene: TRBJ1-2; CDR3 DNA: TGTGCCAGCAGCGTAGGGGACAGGGGAGGCCTATTAGGCTACACCTTC; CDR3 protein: CASSVGDRGGLLGYTF
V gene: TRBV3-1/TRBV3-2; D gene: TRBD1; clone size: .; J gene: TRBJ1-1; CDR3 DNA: TGTGCCAGCAGCCAACCACAGGGGGCGCGAGCTTTCTTT; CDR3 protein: CASSQPQGARAFF
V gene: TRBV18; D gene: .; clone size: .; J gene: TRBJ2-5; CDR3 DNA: TGTGCCAGCTCACCGGTAGGGGAAGAGACCCAGTACTTC; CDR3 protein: CASSPVGEETQYF
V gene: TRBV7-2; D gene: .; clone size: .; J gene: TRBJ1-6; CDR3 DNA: TGTGCCAGCAGCTTAATGAGCTCCTATAATTCACCCCTCCACTTT; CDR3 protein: CASSLMSSYNSPLHF
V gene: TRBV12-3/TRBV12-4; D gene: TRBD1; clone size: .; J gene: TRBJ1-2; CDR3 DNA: TGTGCCAGCAGTGGACAGGATCTCTATGGCTACACCTTC; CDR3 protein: CASSGQDLYGYTF
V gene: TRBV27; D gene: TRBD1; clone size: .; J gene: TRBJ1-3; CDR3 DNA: TGTGCCAGCAGGCCAGGGGGAGGAAACACCATATATTTT; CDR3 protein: CASRPGGGNTIYF
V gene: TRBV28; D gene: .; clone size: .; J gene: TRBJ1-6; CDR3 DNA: TGTGCCAGCAGTTTACCGAGTTCACCCCTCCACTTT; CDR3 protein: CASSLPSSPLHF
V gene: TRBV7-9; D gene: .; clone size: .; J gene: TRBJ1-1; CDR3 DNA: TGTGCCAGCAGCCCCCAGGCCCTGGATGGGAACACTGAAGCTTTCTTT; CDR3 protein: CASSPQALDGNTEAFF
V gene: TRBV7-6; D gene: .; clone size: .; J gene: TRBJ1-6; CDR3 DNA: TGTGCCAGCAGCTTAGAAGCGCGGGGACCGGAGACCCACCCGTCACCCCTCCACTTT; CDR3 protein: CASSLEARGPETHPSPLHF